This T cell receptor beta chain was found in a study of blood T cell repertoires in COVID-19. Study-wide context: Samples of COVID-19 (acute and convalescent) were obtained from the United States, Italy and Spain. T cells, B-cell-depleted T cells, or PBMCs provided the cDNA or gDNA that served as material.

In the authors' methods: Estimates of nucleated cell counts were drawn from the amplification of reference gene primers. Using immunoSEQ multiplex PCR, the repertoire was profiled, and TCRdb retains in-frame clones only, with some absent. V and J calls and clone size are copied from that table; D and trimming were computed from the DNA. This sample has 130,000 to 150,000 clones; roughly 90% occur once, and the top ten carry 1.2%. V gave up 7 bases and J gave up 1 base, with 20 bases separating them. This CDR3 comprises 16 residues. Germline V gene data show CDR1 as MDHEN and CDR2 as SYDVKM. Cohorts were determined from participant-reported clinical history.

The TCR sequence derives from a woman younger than 45 with acute COVID-19. The sequenced material came from PBMCs or T cells enriched from blood (not recorded which). The J gene is TRBJ2-7, the V gene TRBV28; a possible D gene is TRBD1 (5 bases). CDR3 nucleotide sequence: TGTGCCAGCACTATATCCCAGGGCTCCAGTTCCTACGAGCAGTACTTC. Protein product: CASTISQGSSSYEQYF.